A selection of T cell receptor beta chains follows, all from one sample in a study of blood T cell repertoires in COVID-19. Assay used: immunoSEQ multiplex PCR; TCRdb lists only in-frame clones, some missing. The sample includes 45,000 or so clones, roughly nine tenths of them seen just once. Sequencing used peripheral blood. The receptors were gathered from a woman older than 75 in a cohort sampled during active or convalescent COVID-19. Both conserved end residues are part of each CDR3. The order of the fields is J gene, V gene, D gene, CDR3 length, CDR3 protein. A D gene is named only where the DNA matches it firmly.

j_call: TRBJ2-3
v_call: TRBV6-5
d_call: TRBD2
cdr3_length: 15
cdr3_aa: CASRPSGGGEDTQYF

j_call: TRBJ1-4
v_call: TRBV19
d_call: TRBD1
cdr3_length: 16
cdr3_aa: CASSADRAATNEKLFF

j_call: TRBJ1-1
v_call: TRBV7-9
d_call: TRBD1
cdr3_length: 15
cdr3_aa: CASSLVTGDGTEAFF

j_call: TRBJ2-1
v_call: TRBV7-2
d_call: -
cdr3_length: 15
cdr3_aa: CASSLVAGPYNEQFF

j_call: TRBJ2-7
v_call: TRBV4-1
d_call: TRBD1
cdr3_length: 14
cdr3_aa: CASSQGTGGGEQYF

j_call: TRBJ2-7
v_call: TRBV25-1
d_call: -
cdr3_length: 13
cdr3_aa: CASRRDSSYEQYF

j_call: TRBJ2-1
v_call: TRBV7-7
d_call: -
cdr3_length: 14
cdr3_aa: CASSLRPGVEEQFF

j_call: TRBJ2-5
v_call: TRBV19
d_call: TRBD1
cdr3_length: 15
cdr3_aa: CASSIRDRGRETQYF

j_call: TRBJ2-4
v_call: TRBV9
d_call: TRBD2
cdr3_length: 14
cdr3_aa: CASSVVSGGNIQYF

j_call: TRBJ2-5
v_call: TRBV2
d_call: -
cdr3_length: 14
cdr3_aa: CASSALGVGETQYF

j_call: TRBJ2-3
v_call: TRBV10-2
d_call: -
cdr3_length: 15
cdr3_aa: CASSRDKSSTDTQYF

j_call: TRBJ2-7
v_call: TRBV5-6
d_call: TRBD2
cdr3_length: 13
cdr3_aa: CASSFSGAYEQYF

j_call: TRBJ1-3
v_call: TRBV10-3
d_call: TRBD1
cdr3_length: 14
cdr3_aa: CAISPGGTGNTIYF

j_call: TRBJ2-7
v_call: TRBV10-3
d_call: TRBD1
cdr3_length: 15
cdr3_aa: CAISDPGTGGHEQYF

j_call: TRBJ2-3
v_call: TRBV10-3
d_call: TRBD2
cdr3_length: 19
cdr3_aa: CAISGTSGGAGGSTDTQYF

j_call: TRBJ1-1
v_call: TRBV5-4
d_call: -
cdr3_length: 16
cdr3_aa: CASSLAEADLEQGAFF

j_call: TRBJ1-2
v_call: TRBV4-2
d_call: -
cdr3_length: 16
cdr3_aa: CASSQVAVRSNYGYTF

j_call: TRBJ2-1
v_call: TRBV28
d_call: TRBD1
cdr3_length: 14
cdr3_aa: CASSSTGQYNEQFF

j_call: TRBJ2-1
v_call: TRBV27
d_call: -
cdr3_length: 16
cdr3_aa: CASNPGGFSRHNEQFF

j_call: TRBJ2-1
v_call: TRBV7-3
d_call: TRBD1
cdr3_length: 16
cdr3_aa: CASSPRGDRDRNEQFF

j_call: TRBJ2-5
v_call: TRBV7-2
d_call: TRBD2
cdr3_length: 16
cdr3_aa: CASSPSAGGPRETQYF

j_call: TRBJ2-7
v_call: TRBV11-3
d_call: -
cdr3_length: 14
cdr3_aa: CASSLSTGPYEQYF

j_call: TRBJ1-4
v_call: TRBV28
d_call: -
cdr3_length: 19
cdr3_aa: CASSLSGLGKGDASEKLFF

j_call: TRBJ2-2
v_call: TRBV10-3
d_call: TRBD2
cdr3_length: 16
cdr3_aa: CAMKPGLAANTGELFF

j_call: TRBJ1-4
v_call: TRBV19
d_call: -
cdr3_length: 15
cdr3_aa: CASSIGGTSSQKLFF

j_call: TRBJ1-1
v_call: TRBV9
d_call: -
cdr3_length: 13
cdr3_aa: CASTSPGRGKAFF

j_call: TRBJ1-2
v_call: TRBV19
d_call: TRBD1
cdr3_length: 15
cdr3_aa: CASTSDRIANYGYTF

j_call: TRBJ2-7
v_call: TRBV12-3/TRBV12-4
d_call: -
cdr3_length: 13
cdr3_aa: CASSPRRSGEQYF

j_call: TRBJ2-7
v_call: TRBV23-1
d_call: TRBD2
cdr3_length: 17
cdr3_aa: CASSQSETGTSGYEQYF

j_call: TRBJ2-5
v_call: TRBV7-7
d_call: -
cdr3_length: 13
cdr3_aa: CASSLVSGETQYF

j_call: TRBJ1-5
v_call: TRBV7-2
d_call: -
cdr3_length: 13
cdr3_aa: CASSLTDDQPQHF

j_call: TRBJ2-5
v_call: TRBV5-1
d_call: -
cdr3_length: 16
cdr3_aa: CASSLRTGLLGETQYF

j_call: TRBJ1-2
v_call: TRBV5-5
d_call: TRBD1
cdr3_length: 16
cdr3_aa: CASSLGQGALDYGYTF

j_call: TRBJ2-2
v_call: TRBV14
d_call: TRBD1
cdr3_length: 17
cdr3_aa: CASSQLGQGAGTGELFF

j_call: TRBJ2-7
v_call: TRBV11-2
d_call: -
cdr3_length: 15
cdr3_aa: CASSLDRQRTYEQYF

j_call: TRBJ1-3
v_call: TRBV7-7
d_call: TRBD1
cdr3_length: 15
cdr3_aa: CASSTGTGSGNTIYF

j_call: TRBJ2-2
v_call: TRBV30
d_call: TRBD2
cdr3_length: 19
cdr3_aa: CAWSVFTSGGSQNTGELFF

j_call: TRBJ2-3
v_call: TRBV28
d_call: TRBD2
cdr3_length: 16
cdr3_aa: CASSSPSGTGTDTQYF